These T cell receptor beta chains were read from a single sample in a study of blood T cell repertoires in COVID-19. Profiling relied on immunoSEQ multiplex PCR, and the TCRdb table lists in-frame clones only, not all of them. The sample has over 90,000 clones; roughly 84% are singletons. Specimen: peripheral blood. The receptor source for this set is a human donor in a cohort sampled during active COVID-19. CDR3s include the opening cysteine and the closing phenylalanine or tryptophan. The D gene is left open where the match is weak. Rows may omit the clone size; those that give it use once, few, many or a size class.

size: .
J: TRBJ2-5
D: TRBD2
V: TRBV3-1/TRBV3-2
DNA: TGTGCCAGCAGCCAGCCGGGACTAGAAGAGACCCAGTACTTC
CDR3: CASSQPGLEETQYF

size: .
J: TRBJ1-5
D: TRBD1
V: TRBV6-5
DNA: TGTGCCAGCAGCAAAGACAGGGCGCAGGATCAGCCCCAGCATTTT
CDR3: CASSKDRAQDQPQHF

size: .
J: TRBJ1-2
D: .
V: TRBV29-1
DNA: TGCAGCGTTGAAGATTTATGGAGGGGGGGTGGTAGCTATGGCTACACCTTC
CDR3: CSVEDLWRGGGSYGYTF

size: few
J: TRBJ1-6
D: .
V: TRBV18
DNA: TGTGCCAGCTCACCCCAACAGGCGGGGGACTCTAATTCACCCCTCCACTTT
CDR3: CASSPQQAGDSNSPLHF

size: medium-sized
J: TRBJ2-7
D: .
V: TRBV27
DNA: TGTGCCAGCAGTTTGCAGGGGGGTAACTACGAGCAGTACTTC
CDR3: CASSLQGGNYEQYF

size: few
J: TRBJ1-2
D: .
V: TRBV28
DNA: TGTGCCACCCTAACAGGGATCAACTATGGCTACACCTTC
CDR3: CATLTGINYGYTF

size: .
J: TRBJ1-1
D: TRBD1
V: TRBV5-4
DNA: TGTGCCAGCAGCTTGTCGATGGACAGGGCTGCTGAAGCTTTCTTT
CDR3: CASSLSMDRAAEAFF

size: .
J: TRBJ1-4
D: TRBD1
V: TRBV13
DNA: TGTGCCAGCAGCTCCGGGACAGGGGGCGGTGAAAAACTGTTTTTT
CDR3: CASSSGTGGGEKLFF

size: few
J: TRBJ1-2
D: TRBD1
V: TRBV30
DNA: TGTGCCTGGAGCGCAACCGGGACAGGAAACTATGGCTACACCTTC
CDR3: CAWSATGTGNYGYTF

size: .
J: TRBJ2-5
D: TRBD2
V: TRBV9
DNA: TGTGCCAGCAGTACGGCGGGGGGGAATTCAGAGACCCAGTACTTC
CDR3: CASSTAGGNSETQYF

size: .
J: TRBJ2-3
D: TRBD1
V: TRBV3-1/TRBV3-2
DNA: TGTGCCAGCAGCCAAGATTTGGCAGGGGGCTACGCTAATACGCAGTATTTT
CDR3: CASSQDLAGGYANTQYF

size: once
J: TRBJ1-2
D: .
V: TRBV5-8
DNA: TGTGCCACTAAGGGGTTGCCCAACTATGGCTACACCTTC
CDR3: CATKGLPNYGYTF

size: .
J: TRBJ1-1
D: .
V: TRBV7-2
DNA: TGTGCCAGCAGCTTAGCGAATTCGGGTAAGAACACTGAAGCTTTCTTT
CDR3: CASSLANSGKNTEAFF

size: .
J: TRBJ1-2
D: TRBD1
V: TRBV7-9
DNA: TGTGCCAGCAGCTCAACAGGGGGCTTTGGCTACACCTTC
CDR3: CASSSTGGFGYTF

size: .
J: TRBJ1-1
D: TRBD1
V: TRBV3-1/TRBV3-2
DNA: TGTGCCAGCAGCCACCCGACAGGGGGCACTGAAGCTTTCTTT
CDR3: CASSHPTGGTEAFF

size: .
J: TRBJ2-3
D: .
V: TRBV3-1/TRBV3-2
DNA: TGTGCCAGCAGCCAAGGGGGGACAAATACGCAGTATTTT
CDR3: CASSQGGTNTQYF

size: .
J: TRBJ2-7
D: .
V: TRBV11-2
DNA: TGTGCCAGCAGCTTAGTCGGGAACTACGAGCAGTACTTC
CDR3: CASSLVGNYEQYF

size: .
J: TRBJ2-5
D: .
V: TRBV4-1
DNA: TGCGCCAGCAGCCAAGATGGGCAGCCAACACAAGAGACCCAGTACTTC
CDR3: CASSQDGQPTQETQYF

size: .
J: TRBJ1-3
D: .
V: TRBV27
DNA: TGTGCCAGCAGTCCCGGACAGAACCGAAACACCATATATTTT
CDR3: CASSPGQNRNTIYF

size: .
J: TRBJ2-7
D: TRBD2
V: TRBV5-4
DNA: TGTGCCAGCAGCACCGGGACTAGCGGGGGGGCCTACGAGCAGTACTTC
CDR3: CASSTGTSGGAYEQYF

size: .
J: TRBJ2-5
D: TRBD2
V: TRBV3-1/TRBV3-2
DNA: TGTGCCAGCAGCCAAGGACCTAGCGGAGAGACCCAGTACTTC
CDR3: CASSQGPSGETQYF

size: .
J: TRBJ1-5
D: TRBD1
V: TRBV18
DNA: TGTGCCAGCTCACCACAGGGGGCGAGCAATCAGCCCCAGCATTTT
CDR3: CASSPQGASNQPQHF

size: .
J: TRBJ1-5
D: TRBD1
V: TRBV5-1
DNA: TGCGCCAGCAGCTTGGAGGGGGCTTCACCCCAGCATTTT
CDR3: CASSLEGASPQHF

size: .
J: TRBJ2-7
D: .
V: TRBV20-1
DNA: TGCAGTGCTAGTGGTCAGGGGTTCTACGAGCAGTACTTC
CDR3: CSASGQGFYEQYF

size: .
J: TRBJ2-3
D: TRBD1
V: TRBV19
DNA: TGTGCCAGTAGTTACGACAGGGGACGTGATACGCAGTATTTT
CDR3: CASSYDRGRDTQYF

size: once
J: TRBJ1-1
D: .
V: TRBV2
DNA: TGTGCCAGCCGCCGTGCCGGGGTGAACACTGAAGCTTTCTTT
CDR3: CASRRAGVNTEAFF

size: .
J: TRBJ1-6
D: TRBD1
V: TRBV3-1/TRBV3-2
DNA: TGTGCCAGCAGCGACAGGACAGGTCGGTCCCTCCACTTT
CDR3: CASSDRTGRSLHF

size: once
J: TRBJ1-2
D: .
V: TRBV15
DNA: TGTGCCACCAGCAGAGATTTGGACGGCAGCCGCCCGGGATATGGCTACACCTTC
CDR3: CATSRDLDGSRPGYGYTF

size: .
J: TRBJ1-2
D: .
V: TRBV27
DNA: TGTGCCAGCAGTTCCGGGGGGGCGCAAGGCTACACCTTC
CDR3: CASSSGGAQGYTF

size: .
J: TRBJ1-1
D: TRBD1
V: TRBV20-1
DNA: TGCAGTGCTAGTCTCGGACAGGGGTCCACTGAAGCTTTCTTT
CDR3: CSASLGQGSTEAFF

size: .
J: TRBJ1-2
D: .
V: TRBV6-4
DNA: TGTGCCAGCAGTGACAGCCGCTATGGCTACACCTTC
CDR3: CASSDSRYGYTF

size: .
J: TRBJ2-2
D: TRBD1
V: TRBV24-1
DNA: TGTGCCACCAGGGGACAGGGGAGCTCCGGGGAGCTGTTTTTT
CDR3: CATRGQGSSGELFF

size: .
J: TRBJ1-4
D: .
V: TRBV19
DNA: TGTGCCAGTAGGCCACCTCAGGGGTTCGATAATGAAAAACTGTTTTTT
CDR3: CASRPPQGFDNEKLFF

size: .
J: TRBJ2-1
D: TRBD2
V: TRBV6-6
DNA: TGTGCCAGCAGTTACTGGCTAGCGGGGGGGGAGGGTGAGCAGTTCTTC
CDR3: CASSYWLAGGEGEQFF

size: .
J: TRBJ1-2
D: .
V: TRBV5-1
DNA: TGCGCCAGCAGCTCCGACGGAGCTAACTATGGCTACACCTTC
CDR3: CASSSDGANYGYTF

size: .
J: TRBJ2-3
D: TRBD2
V: TRBV4-2
DNA: TGTGCCAGCAGCCATGTAAGGACTAGCGGCACAGATACGCAGTATTTT
CDR3: CASSHVRTSGTDTQYF

size: .
J: TRBJ2-3
D: .
V: TRBV5-1
DNA: TGCGCCAGCAGCCCGTCCCAGGCACCTAGCACAGATACGCAGTATTTT
CDR3: CASSPSQAPSTDTQYF

size: once
J: TRBJ1-2
D: .
V: TRBV6-1
DNA: TGTGCCAGCAGTGAATGGCGACAGTCCTATGGCTACACCTTC
CDR3: CASSEWRQSYGYTF

size: .
J: TRBJ1-2
D: TRBD1
V: TRBV4-3
DNA: TGCGCCAGCAGCCAGATGGGGACAGGGGAAAACTATGGCTACACCTTC
CDR3: CASSQMGTGENYGYTF

size: .
J: TRBJ2-6
D: .
V: TRBV7-3
DNA: TGTGCCAGCAGCTTAATAGCTAGCTCTGGGGCCAACGTCCTGACTTTC
CDR3: CASSLIASSGANVLTF

size: .
J: TRBJ1-1
D: .
V: TRBV6-5
DNA: TGTGCCAGCAGTTACTCGGCCGGGAACCTTGAAGCTTTCTTT
CDR3: CASSYSAGNLEAFF

size: .
J: TRBJ1-2
D: .
V: TRBV2
DNA: TGTGCCAGCGCTTATGGGGGGGCGTCTGGCTACACCTTC
CDR3: CASAYGGASGYTF

size: .
J: TRBJ2-3
D: .
V: TRBV29-1
DNA: TGCAGCGTTTCTACGGGCACAGATACGCAGTATTTT
CDR3: CSVSTGTDTQYF

size: .
J: TRBJ1-1
D: TRBD1
V: TRBV6-6
DNA: TGTGCCCACGGGACAGGGGGCAGGACTGAAGCTTTCTTT
CDR3: CAHGTGGRTEAFF

size: .
J: TRBJ1-2
D: .
V: TRBV5-1
DNA: TGCGCCAGCAGCTTGGGGACTGCTGGCTACACCTTC
CDR3: CASSLGTAGYTF

size: .
J: TRBJ1-1
D: .
V: TRBV5-6
DNA: TGTGCCAGCAGCTTTGGGGCGAGAGGAGCGAACACTGAAGCTTTCTTT
CDR3: CASSFGARGANTEAFF

size: .
J: TRBJ2-3
D: .
V: TRBV10-3
DNA: TGTGCCATCAGGGAGACTACCACAGATACGCAGTATTTT
CDR3: CAIRETTTDTQYF

size: .
J: TRBJ1-5
D: TRBD1
V: TRBV11-3
DNA: TGTGCCAGCAGCCAAGGACAGGGCAATCAGCCCCAGCATTTT
CDR3: CASSQGQGNQPQHF

size: .
J: TRBJ1-2
D: .
V: TRBV25-1
DNA: TGTGCCAGCAGTGCCCAGTTCTTCTACACCTTC
CDR3: CASSAQFFYTF

size: few
J: TRBJ1-1
D: .
V: TRBV7-2
DNA: TGTGCCTCCCTTCGGCGGGGTGGTGGATCTGAAGCTTTCTTT
CDR3: CASLRRGGGSEAFF

size: once
J: TRBJ2-1
D: TRBD1
V: TRBV19
DNA: TGTGCCAGTATTTCCACCCAGGGACAGAATGAGCAGTTCTTC
CDR3: CASISTQGQNEQFF

size: .
J: TRBJ1-2
D: .
V: TRBV29-1
DNA: TGCAGCGTTGTGGTCATGACAGCGACTAACTATGGCTACACCTTC
CDR3: CSVVVMTATNYGYTF

size: .
J: TRBJ1-1
D: .
V: TRBV29-1
DNA: TGCAGAGCGTCCAGGCCCCTCGGCACTGAAGCTTTCTTT
CDR3: CRASRPLGTEAFF

size: .
J: TRBJ2-7
D: TRBD1
V: TRBV7-2
DNA: TGTGCCAGCAGCTCAAAATTGGGGACAGGCATCTACGAGCAGTACTTC
CDR3: CASSSKLGTGIYEQYF